A single sample is the source of the 3 T cell receptor beta chains below, sequenced in a study of OX40 agonist ivuxolimab in advanced cancers. Assay used: immunoSEQ multiplex PCR; TCRdb lists only in-frame clones, some missing. The sample holds 67,000 or so clones, about nine tenths seen once. Sequenced material: CD4+ or CD8+ T cells sorted from blood, taken in a trial of the OX40 agonist ivuxolimab. The receptors were gathered from an adult with an advanced solid tumor such as melanoma, head and neck, liver or kidney cancer.

The CDR3, as DNA: TGTGCCAGCTCACCAAAACTAGACTCCTACAATGAGCAGTTCTTC. Protein product: CASSPKLDSYNEQFF. V gene TRBV18 combines with J gene TRBJ2-1; tentative D call: TRBD2 (5 bases). The CDR3 length is 15 residues. Between the trimmed V and J ends, which lost 2 bases and 0 bases, there was a span of 8 bases. The germline gives CDR1 KGHSH, CDR2 LQKENI.

This sequence joins TRBV29-1 and TRBJ2-7, with TRBD1 matching over 8 bases. Germline CDR1 is SQVTM and CDR2 is ANQGSEA. V gave up 7 bases and J gave up 2 bases; unmatched junction bases: 7. This CDR3 is built from 13 residues. The DNA of the CDR3 is TGCAGCGCCAAGACAGGGGTCACCTACGAGCAGTACTTC. Residues: CSAKTGVTYEQYF.

This chain uses TRBV20-1 with TRBJ1-6; no clear D gene. Germline CDR1 is DFQATT and CDR2 is SNEGSKA (reference sequence). The V and J ends lost 6 bases and 13 bases respectively, with 10 bases between them. The CDR3 is 10 amino acids. In nucleotides, the CDR3 is TGCAGTGCCCGAGTGGGTCCCCTCCACTTT. It encodes CSARVGPLHF.